These 24 T cell receptor beta chains were all obtained from the same sample, sequenced in a study of T cells in Graves' hyperthyroidism and ophthalmopathy. TCR beta CDR3 region amplification was performed from RNA transcripts. Using the HTBI primer set, a first-round RT-PCR was run on the TCR CDR3. Each CDR3 protein is one row after TCRdb ran MiXCR on the multiplex PCR reads. Seen here are around 280,000 distinct CDR3 sequences, approximately 13% observed once, and the top ten hold 6.5% to 10%. The sequencing input was blood. These receptors were collected from a woman aged 40-49 years with Graves' hyperthyroidism.

This clonotype was detected ten times or more. V and J are TRBV7-9 and TRBJ2-7; possible D gene TRBD2, 5 bases. V was pared by 6 bases and J by 7 bases, with 10 bases between. There are 11 residues in the CDR3. The V gene's germline CDR1 is SEHNR and CDR2 FQNEAQ (reference sequence). CDR3 sequence: CASRSSGEQYF. CDR3 nucleotide sequence: TGTGCCAGCAGGTCATCGGGGGAGCAGTACTTC.

A remark on this clonotype: Since a much larger clone is just one base distant, this may be a read error. The chain links TRBV28 to TRBJ1-2, with D perhaps matching TRBD1 (6 bases). Trimming cost V 5 bases and J 10 bases, with 17 bases left between them. The CDR3 spans 13 residues. Germline lookup yields CDR1 MDHEN and CDR2 SYDVKM. For the CDR3, the DNA is TGTGCCAGCAGTCAAACAGGGCGGCGTGACTACACCTTC. It specifies CASSQTGRRDYTF.

This clonotype came up many times. CDR3 sequence (DNA): TGTGCCAGCAGTTACTGGACGGAAAGGAATGAAGCTTTCTTT. It translates to CASSYWTERNEAFF. The gene calls are TRBV6-5 and TRBJ1-1, with D hard to call. The CDR3 sequence is 14 residues long. Trimming left V 1 base short and J 7 bases short, with 13 bases between. Germline loops: CDR1 MNHEY, CDR2 SVGAGI.

This clonotype was picked up a small number of times. A much larger clone differs by one base, so this may be a read error. This chain joins TRBV27 and TRBJ1-1; D may be TRBD1 (5 bases). CDR3 size: 15 residues. The ends were cut back, 6 bases at V and 1 base at J, with 15 bases in the middle. Germline V gene lookup returns CDR1 MNHEY and CDR2 SMNVEV (reference sequence). As DNA, the CDR3 is TGTGCCAGCAGCCCACCCTGGGGGTCGAACACTGAAGCTTTCTTT. Amino acids: CASSPPWGSNTEAFF.

This clonotype has more than one count but fewer than ten. This sequence joins TRBV7-9 and TRBJ1-3; D gene uncertain. This CDR3 comprises 17 residues. V dropped 1 base and J dropped 6 bases, with 19 bases sitting between them. In germline, CDR1 is SEHNR, CDR2 FQNEAQ (reference sequence). The CDR3 DNA follows: TGTGCCAGCAGCTTAGGGCGACACACTGTTCTGGAAAACACCATATATTTT. This codes for CASSLGRHTVLENTIYF.

Notes on this clonotype: Just one base apart from a much larger clone, this may be a read error. V usage is TRBV7-2 and J usage is TRBJ2-1, with D possibly being TRBD2 (6 bases). V shed 9 bases and J shed 7 bases, with 25 bases lying between them. Germline V gene lookup returns CDR1 SGHTA and CDR2 FQGNSA. The CDR3 consists of 16 residues. The CDR3 nucleotides read TGTGCCAGAAGCCCCCCCCGGGGGATTAGGGTTAATGAGCAGTTCTTC. It specifies CARSPPRGIRVNEQFF. The whole variable domain, remainder taken from reference TRBV7-2 and TRBJ2-1, is GAGVSQSPSNKVTEKGKDVELRCDPISGHTALYWYRQSLGQGLEFLIYFQGNSAPDKSGLPSDRFSAERTGGSVSTLTIQRTQQEDSAVYLCARSPPRGIRVNEQFFGPGTRLTVL.

This clonotype was seen ten or more times. The chain combines TRBV7-2 with TRBJ2-1; 15 bases agree with TRBD2. V was clipped by 5 bases and J by 7 bases; unmatched bases: 6. Germline CDR1 reads SGHTA; CDR2 reads FQGNSA. The CDR3 is 16 amino acids. The CDR3 sequence: CASSPSGLAGGNEQFF. CDR3 nucleotides: TGTGCCAGCAGCCCCTCGGGACTAGCGGGAGGAAATGAGCAGTTCTTC.

This clonotype appeared a few times. CDR3 in DNA: TGTGCCTGGAGCCAGGGAACTGGAAACACCATATATTTT. This translates into CAWSQGTGNTIYF. This chain uses TRBV30 with TRBJ1-3, with D possibly TRBD1 on 5 matching bases. V lost 3 bases and J 2 bases, leaving 8 bases between the germline ends. CDR3 length: 13 amino acids. The germline CDR1 and CDR2 sequences are GTSNPN and SVGIG (reference sequence).

This clonotype showed up many times. The rearrangement uses TRBV2 and TRBJ1-1; D ambiguous. The CDR3 length is 10 residues. CDR1 and CDR2 (germline): SNHLY, FYNNEI. V was shortened by 10 bases and J by 11 bases, with 14 bases between the two germline ends. The CDR3 sequence is CAISGSPAFF. The CDR3 DNA follows: TGTGCCATCTCTGGCTCGCCGGCTTTCTTT.

In this sample, this clonotype turned up many times. The chain recombines TRBV7-9 with TRBJ1-2; no clear D. The CDR3 sequence is 12 residues long. V lost 1 base to trimming and J lost 8 bases, with 8 bases between them. Germline V gene sequence: CDR1 SEHNR, CDR2 FQNEAQ (reference sequence). The CDR3 region is CASSLDVAGYTF. The DNA of the CDR3 is TGTGCCAGCAGCTTAGACGTGGCAGGCTACACCTTC.

The chain is built from TRBV7-9 and TRBJ2-5, with D hard to call. CDR3 size: 16 residues. Trimming took off 3 bases at V and 5 bases at J, with 19 bases between the two ends. Germline CDR1 and CDR2: SEHNR and FQNEAQ (reference sequence). The CDR3 nucleotides read TGTGCCAGCAGCTTCAGGTTAGGCTCCGTCACCGAGACCCAGTACTTC. Its protein product is CASSFRLGSVTETQYF.

This clonotype was seen repeatedly, ten times or more. The chain combines TRBV6-1 with TRBJ2-2; possibly TRBD2 for D (5 bases). Trimming shortened V by 7 bases and J by 4 bases, and 16 bases separated the two germline ends. Germline values: CDR1 MNHNS, CDR2 SASEGT. This CDR3 is 15 amino acids long. In DNA, the CDR3 is TGTGCCAGCAAACCCTACCGGGAAATCACCGGGGAGCTGTTTTTT. Translated: CASKPYREITGELFF.

The table lists this clonotype with many counts. V is TRBV2 and J is TRBJ1-1; TRBD1 is a possible D gene (5 bases). The CDR3 is 14 amino acids. The V gene lost 1 base and the J gene lost 5 bases, with 11 bases spanning the gap. Germline CDR1 reads SNHLY; CDR2 reads FYNNEI. The CDR3 sequence: CASSEDSGITEAFF. The CDR3 DNA follows: TGTGCCAGCAGTGAAGATTCAGGGATTACTGAAGCTTTCTTT.

This clonotype was recorded a few times. In nucleotides, the CDR3 is TGTGCCAGCAGCCCCCCCCGAGATACGCAGTATTTT. The encoded protein is CASSPPRDTQYF. This chain uses TRBV28 with TRBJ2-3; D call uncertain. The germline CDR1 and CDR2 sequences are MDHEN and SYDVKM. V was cut by 6 bases and J by 5 bases, with 9 bases left in between. This CDR3 contains 12 residues.

The chain employs TRBV6-1 and TRBJ2-7; 9 nucleotides align to TRBD1. There are 14 residues in the CDR3. Looked up from germline, CDR1 is MNHNS and CDR2 is SASEGT. V shed 7 bases, J shed 2 bases, and the junction held 6 bases outside the gene matches. DNA of the CDR3: TGTGCCAGCAAAATAGGACAGGGGCCCTACGAGCAGTACTTC. It yields the protein CASKIGQGPYEQYF.

Regarding this clonotype: This may be a read error: a much more frequent sequence differs by one nucleotide. The J gene is TRBJ2-5, the V gene TRBV16, with 7 bases lining up with TRBD1. The V gene's germline CDR1 is KGHSY and CDR2 FQNENV. This CDR3 region has 15 residues. The CDR3 loop is CAGSQSGGQPETQYF. DNA for the CDR3: TGTGCCGGCAGCCAATCTGGGGGACAGCCGGAGACCCAGTACTTC.

The sample holds a few counts of this clonotype. The chain couples TRBV19 to TRBJ1-1; D gene unclear. The ends were cut back, 3 bases at V and 1 base at J, with 12 bases in the middle. There are 15 residues in the CDR3. Germline CDR1 is LNHDA and CDR2 is SQIVND (reference sequence). CDR3 residues: CASSMWSESNTEAFF. The CDR3 DNA is TGTGCCAGTAGTATGTGGAGCGAGTCGAACACTGAAGCTTTCTTT.

This clonotype was found many times. The chain links TRBV28 to TRBJ2-7, with 11 bases that match TRBD2. Germline CDR1 reads MDHEN; CDR2 reads SYDVKM. The trim removed 6 bases at V and 2 bases at J, leaving 9 bases unmatched. The CDR3 totals 16 residues. This CDR3 is CASSTSSGRATYEQYF. The CDR3, as DNA: TGTGCCAGCAGCACCAGTAGCGGGAGGGCAACCTACGAGCAGTACTTC.

This clonotype was seen ten or more times. The junction does not match germline at one end; this may be a read error. This chain joins TRBV7-7 and TRBJ2-1; possible D gene TRBD1, 6 bases. Germline assignment: CDR1 SSHAT and CDR2 FNYEAQ (reference sequence). This CDR3 comprises 14 residues. The CDR3, as DNA: TGTGCTAGCAGCTTAGGGGGAGCACACAATGAGCAGTTCTTC. Protein: CASSLGGAHNEQFF.

This clonotype was recorded at least ten times. The rearrangement uses TRBV7-2 and TRBJ1-4; D remains ambiguous. The V gene's germline CDR1 is SGHTA and CDR2 FQGNSA. CDR3 size: 14 residues. V was clipped by 5 bases and J by 2 bases, with 9 bases between them. The DNA for the CDR3 is TGTGCCAGCAGCCGGACTTCGACTAATGAAAAACTGTTTTTT. This translates into CASSRTSTNEKLFF.

This chain connects TRBV13 to TRBJ2-1; 8 nucleotides align to TRBD1. This CDR3 spans 15 amino acids. Per germline, CDR1 PRHDT and CDR2 FYEKMQ (reference sequence). Losses at the gene ends were 3 bases for V and 5 bases for J; bases not matched to a gene: 6. DNA for the CDR3: TGTGCCAGCAGCTTTAGGGACAGGACCGACAATGAGCAGTTCTTC. This sequence encodes CASSFRDRTDNEQFF. The complete variable domain, with remaining parts taken from reference TRBV13 and TRBJ2-1, reads AAGVIQSPRHLIKEKRETATLKCYPIPRHDTVYWYQQGPGQDPQFLISFYEKMQSDKGSIPDRFSAQQFSDYHSELNMSSLELGDSALYFCASSFRDRTDNEQFFGPGTRLTVL.

This clonotype was picked up many times. The chain couples TRBV30 to TRBJ2-5; 11 positions agree with TRBD2. The CDR3 is made up of 15 amino acids. CDR1 is GTSNPN and CDR2 is SVGIG in the germline V gene (reference sequence). V shed 4 bases, J shed 1 base, and the junction held 5 bases outside the gene matches. The CDR3: CAWIAGLAAQETQYF. Here the CDR3 DNA reads TGTGCCTGGATTGCGGGACTAGCGGCCCAAGAGACCCAGTACTTC. The full variable domain, with the rest looked up from reference TRBV30 and TRBJ2-5, is SQTIHQWPATLVQPVGSPLSLECTVEGTSNPNLYWYRQAAGRGLQLLFYSVGIGQISSEVPQNLSASRPQDRQFILSSKKLLLSDSGFYLCAWIAGLAAQETQYFGPGTRLLVL.

This clonotype was found many times. The chain joins TRBV28 to TRBJ1-3; 7 nucleotides match TRBD1. Looked up from germline, CDR1 is MDHEN and CDR2 is SYDVKM. Trimming cost V 6 bases and J 4 bases; bases outside gene matches: 6. CDR3 size: 14 residues. The CDR3 sequence: CASRGQPGGNTIYF. For the CDR3, the DNA is TGTGCCAGCAGGGGACAGCCTGGCGGAAACACCATATATTTT.

In this sample, this clonotype turned up many times. The chain uses TRBV28 and TRBJ2-3, with D tentatively TRBD1 (5 bases). Germline CDR1 reads MDHEN; CDR2 reads SYDVKM. The CDR3 totals 15 residues. V was cut by 3 bases and J by 4 bases, with 14 bases left in between. The CDR3 nucleotides are TGTGCCAGCAGTTTGCCAGGGATAATTTCAGATACGCAGTATTTT. Translated: CASSLPGIISDTQYF.